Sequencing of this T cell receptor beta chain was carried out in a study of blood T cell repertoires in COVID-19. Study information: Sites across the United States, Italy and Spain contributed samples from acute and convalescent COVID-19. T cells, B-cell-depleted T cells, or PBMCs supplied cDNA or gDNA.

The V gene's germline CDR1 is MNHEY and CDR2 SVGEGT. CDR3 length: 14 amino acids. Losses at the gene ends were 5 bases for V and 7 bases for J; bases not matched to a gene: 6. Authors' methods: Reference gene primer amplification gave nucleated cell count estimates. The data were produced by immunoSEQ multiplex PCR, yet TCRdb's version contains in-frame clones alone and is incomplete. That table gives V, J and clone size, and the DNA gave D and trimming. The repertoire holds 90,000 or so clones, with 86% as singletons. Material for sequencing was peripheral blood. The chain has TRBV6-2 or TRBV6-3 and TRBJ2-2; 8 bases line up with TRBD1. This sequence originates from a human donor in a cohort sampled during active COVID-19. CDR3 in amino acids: CASSRGQGDGELFF. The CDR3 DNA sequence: TGTGCCAGCAGTCGAGGACAGGGTGACGGGGAGCTGTTTTTT.